A single sample is the source of the 30 T cell receptor beta chains below, sequenced in a study of CXCR3-negative and CXCR3-positive naive CD8 T cells (dated 2019 in TCRdb). For sequencing, a NextSeq 550 was employed. The Human TCR Profiling Kit (MiLaboratory) was used to make UMI-labeled 5' RACE TRB cDNA libraries. TCRdb reprocessed the reads, and each CDR3 protein sequence is entered once, without DNA. This sample's table lists roughly 8,000 distinct CDR3 sequences. 1.1% of the sample rests with the top ten. The sequencing sample was made of naive CXCR3- CD8+ T cells from blood. In the paper's terms, the cell subset or site label means: CD45RO-CCR7+CD27+CD95- naive CD8+ T cells lacking CXCR3 (TNR3-). Every receptor here comes from a human donor in good health. Some clones in this sample may be carry-over from other donors' samples.

The V call is TRBV28, the J call TRBJ1-1; as DNA is missing, the TRBD1 call by TCRdb cannot be tested. CDR1 and CDR2 (germline): MDHEN, SYDVKM. The CDR3 length is 15 residues. The CDR3 reads CASSLEPTGNTEAFF.

V is TRBV11-3 and J is TRBJ2-1. CDR1 and CDR2 (germline): SGHNT, YENEEA. CDR3 length equals 17 residues. The CDR3: CASSYTYVRSSYNEQFF. The full variable domain, in which reference TRBV11-3 and TRBJ2-1 provide the parts outside the CDR3, is EAGVVQSPRYKIIEKKQPVAFWCNPISGHNTLYWYLQNLGQGPELLIRYENEEAVDDSQLPKDRFSAERLKGVDSTLKIQPAELGDSAVYLCASSYTYVRSSYNEQFFGPGTRLTVL.

The chain employs TRBV18 and TRBJ1-1; TCRdb lists TRBD1, though no DNA is available to test this call. The CDR3 is 14 amino acids. The germline V gene encodes CDR1 KGHSH and CDR2 LQKENI. CDR3 residues: CASSPIGALTEAFF.

This sequence joins TRBV19 and TRBJ1-4. The CDR3 is 15 amino acids. CDR1 LNHDA and CDR2 SQIVND come from the germline V gene (reference sequence). CDR3 protein: CASSSGPATNEKLFF.

This sequence joins TRBV15 and TRBJ2-1; checking the TCRdb D call of TRBD2 is not possible without DNA. Germline loops: CDR1 LNHNV, CDR2 YYDKDF (reference sequence). The CDR3 covers 18 residues. CDR3 protein: CATSEGRERLADNNEQFF.

This clonotype shows up as medium-sized by frequency. The chain combines TRBV12-3 or TRBV12-4 with TRBJ2-3; without DNA, the TCRdb call of TRBD1 cannot be checked. The CDR3 sequence is 15 residues long. CDR3 amino acids: CASSLAGGAADTQYF.

The V and J genes are TRBV7-9 and TRBJ1-5; TCRdb calls TRBD1, which cannot be checked without DNA. Germline CDR1 SEHNR, CDR2 FQNEAQ (reference sequence). The CDR3 spans 14 residues. The CDR3 spells CASQPGGIGQPQHF.

The chain links TRBV13 to TRBJ2-5. Germline V CDR1 and CDR2: PRHDT, FYEKMQ (reference sequence). CDR3 length: 13 amino acids. CDR3 residues: CASSFSILETQYF.

This clonotype counts as medium-sized by frequency. The chain couples TRBV20-1 to TRBJ2-3. Germline loops: CDR1 DFQATT, CDR2 SNEGSKA (reference sequence). The CDR3 is made up of 12 amino acids. The CDR3 here is CSARDLGYTQYF.

This clonotype is deemed medium-sized (0.01 to 0.1%) by its frequency. The chain recombines TRBV30 with TRBJ2-2; TCRdb lists TRBD2, though no DNA is available to test this call. The CDR3 extends over 16 amino acids. Germline assignment: CDR1 GTSNPN and CDR2 SVGIG (reference sequence). The CDR3: CAWGDSGSLGTGELFF.

This clonotype ranks as medium-sized (0.01 to 0.1%) in terms of frequency. V is TRBV29-1 and J is TRBJ2-3. The CDR3 loop spans 13 amino acids. The V gene's germline CDR1 is SQVTM and CDR2 ANQGSEA. This chain's CDR3 is CSARLAPTDTQYF.

V usage is TRBV9 and J usage is TRBJ1-1. CDR3 length: 14 amino acids. Germline lookup yields CDR1 SGDLS and CDR2 YYNGEE. The CDR3 sequence is CDSSVGRWETEAFF. Supplemented by reference TRBV9 and TRBJ1-1, the full variable domain reads DSGVTQTPKHLITATGQRVTLRCSPRSGDLSVYWYQQSLDQGLQFLIQYYNGEERAKGNILERFSAQQFPDLHSELNLSSLELGDSALYFCDSSVGRWETEAFFGQGTRLTVV.

The chain joins TRBV19 to TRBJ2-1; the D gene TCRdb calls, TRBD2, cannot be checked with no DNA. The CDR3 sequence is 14 residues long. CDR1 LNHDA and CDR2 SQIVND come from the germline V gene (reference sequence). CDR3 amino acids: CASSIGLAYNEQFF.

This clonotype ranks as medium-sized in terms of frequency. The chain is built from TRBV29-1 and TRBJ2-1; TCRdb's assignment of TRBD2 cannot be checked, as there is no DNA. This CDR3 has 16 residues. Germline lookup yields CDR1 SQVTM and CDR2 ANQGSEA. The CDR3 sequence: CSVSKTTPSSYNEQFF.

According to its frequency, this clonotype is medium-sized. The chain joins TRBV5-1 to TRBJ2-3; lacking DNA, the TRBD2 call made by TCRdb goes unchecked. Germline assignment: CDR1 SGHRS and CDR2 YFSETQ. The CDR3 extends over 15 amino acids. The chain's CDR3 is CASTPSGRDFGTQYF.

The chain employs TRBV7-6 and TRBJ1-1; TCRdb outputs TRBD1, but without DNA this stays unchecked. The germline V gene encodes CDR1 SGHVS and CDR2 FNYEAQ. The CDR3 spans 15 residues. The CDR3 here is CASSPTGGGNTEAFF. The full variable domain, its missing parts supplied by reference TRBV7-6 and TRBJ1-1, is GAGVSQSPRYKVTKRGQDVALRCDPISGHVSLYWYRQALGQGPEFLTYFNYEAQQDKSGLPNDRFSAERPEGSISTLTIQRTEQRDSAMYRCASSPTGGGNTEAFFGQGTRLTVV.

This clonotype is deemed medium-sized (0.01 to 0.1%) by its frequency. This chain connects TRBV29-1 to TRBJ2-1; no DNA is available, so the TRBD1 call from TCRdb remains unchecked. Looked up from germline, CDR1 is SQVTM and CDR2 is ANQGSEA. This CDR3 contains 13 residues. The CDR3 sequence: CSVRDRVYGEQFF.

The CDR3: CASSAPGGVNEQFF. This chain connects TRBV9 to TRBJ2-1; lacking DNA, the TRBD1 call made by TCRdb goes unchecked. The germline gives CDR1 SGDLS, CDR2 YYNGEE. The CDR3 runs 14 residues.

V is TRBV29-1 and J is TRBJ2-1; the D call from TCRdb, TRBD1, cannot be confirmed without DNA. Germline V gene sequence: CDR1 SQVTM, CDR2 ANQGSEA. The CDR3 is 11 residues long. The CDR3 spells CSVEGGGEQFF.

This clonotype is medium-sized (0.01 to 0.1%) by frequency. The chain has TRBV7-2 and TRBJ1-2. The CDR3 is 15 amino acids. From germline, CDR1 is SGHTA and CDR2 FQGNSA. CDR3 region: CASSSAGGALQGYTF.

The J gene is TRBJ2-1, the V gene TRBV7-9; TCRdb's assignment of TRBD1 cannot be checked, as there is no DNA. This CDR3 region has 16 residues. The germline CDR1 and CDR2 sequences are SEHNR and FQNEAQ (reference sequence). This CDR3 is CASSDGLSSSYNEQFF. The variable domain in full, with the rest retrieved from reference TRBV7-9 and TRBJ2-1, is DTGVSQNPRHKITKRGQNVTFRCDPISEHNRLYWYRQTLGQGPEFLTYFQNEAQLEKSRLLSDRFSAERPKGSFSTLEIQRTEQGDSAMYLCASSDGLSSSYNEQFFGPGTRLTVL.

This clonotype is labeled medium-sized based on frequency. This chain links TRBV13 with TRBJ2-1; TCRdb's D call of TRBD2 is untestable without DNA. This CDR3 region has 15 residues. Germline CDR1 PRHDT, CDR2 FYEKMQ (reference sequence). The CDR3 here is CASSLELAGVGEQFF.

The rearrangement uses TRBV12-3 or TRBV12-4 and TRBJ2-3; as DNA is missing, the TRBD2 call by TCRdb cannot be tested. The CDR3 runs 16 residues. The CDR3 sequence is CASSWGLAGEGDTQYF.

Judged by frequency, this clonotype is medium-sized. The V and J genes are TRBV5-1 and TRBJ2-3; TCRdb reports TRBD2, a call that lacks DNA to check it against. Per germline, CDR1 SGHRS and CDR2 YFSETQ. This CDR3 has 16 amino acids. The CDR3: CASSSTEGRGTDTQYF.

J is TRBJ1-5 and V is TRBV7-8; as DNA is missing, the TRBD1 call by TCRdb cannot be tested. Germline V gene data show CDR1 as SGHVS and CDR2 as FQNEAQ. The CDR3 has 16 amino acids. The CDR3 spells CASSSSRDSHNQPQHF. The full variable domain, in which reference TRBV7-8 and TRBJ1-5 provide the parts outside the CDR3, is GAGVSQSPRYKVAKRGQDVALRCDPISGHVSLFWYQQALGQGPEFLTYFQNEAQLDKSGLPSDRFFAERPEGSVSTLKIQRTQQEDSAVYLCASSSSRDSHNQPQHFGDGTRLSIL.

This clonotype is classed as medium-sized by frequency. This sequence joins TRBV4-1 and TRBJ2-7; TCRdb calls TRBD2, which cannot be checked without DNA. This CDR3 is 15 amino acids long. Germline CDR1 and CDR2: MGHRA and YSYEKL. The CDR3 here is CASSQRDYSYYEQYF.

Considering frequency, this clonotype is medium-sized. This chain connects TRBV7-8 to TRBJ2-2; the TRBD2 assignment by TCRdb is unverifiable without DNA. The CDR3 contains 17 residues. Looked up from germline, CDR1 is SGHVS and CDR2 is FQNEAQ. CDR3 sequence: CASSLPSRREDTGELFF.

V gene TRBV29-1 combines with J gene TRBJ2-2. This CDR3 comprises 13 residues. Germline V gene sequence: CDR1 SQVTM, CDR2 ANQGSEA. Here the CDR3 reads CSVEEAATGELFF.

According to its frequency, this clonotype is medium-sized. The V gene is TRBV5-5, the J gene TRBJ2-1; TCRdb names TRBD2, which stays unverified in the absence of DNA. Germline V gene data show CDR1 as SGHKS and CDR2 as YYEKEE (reference sequence). The CDR3 length is 17 residues. The CDR3: CASSLAGITGLYNEQFF.

CDR3 residues: CAWRDRDKVYYEQYF. The V call is TRBV30, the J call TRBJ2-7; TCRdb's D call of TRBD1 is untestable without DNA. This CDR3 is built from 15 residues. Germline V gives CDR1 GTSNPN, CDR2 SVGIG (reference sequence). The full variable domain, its missing parts supplied by reference TRBV30 and TRBJ2-7, is SQTIHQWPATLVQPVGSPLSLECTVEGTSNPNLYWYRQAAGRGLQLLFYSVGIGQISSEVPQNLSASRPQDRQFILSSKKLLLSDSGFYLCAWRDRDKVYYEQYFGPGTRLTVT.